This entry lists 30 T cell receptor beta chains sequenced from one sample in a study of cytomegalovirus exposure and HLA in healthy donors. The assay was immunoSEQ multiplex PCR, and TCRdb's table has in-frame clones only and misses some. Of roughly 150,000 clones listed, around 85% are singletons. The sequenced sample consisted of PBMCs. The source is a woman in her 30s in good health and CMV-seronegative.

The chain links TRBV5-1 to TRBJ1-1, with 7 bases aligning to TRBD1. Unmatched junction bases numbered 10, after V lost 0 bases and J lost 5 bases. CDR1 is SGHRS, CDR2 YFSETQ, per germline. The CDR3 extends over 16 amino acids. Here the CDR3 DNA reads TGCGCCAGCAGCTTGGCCCTAATAGGGGGCTGGACTGAAGCTTTCTTT. Its translation: CASSLALIGGWTEAFF.

The chain employs TRBV4-1 and TRBJ2-7; 8 bases are shared with TRBD2. CDR1 and CDR2 from the germline V gene are MGHRA and YSYEKL. The CDR3 consists of 16 residues. J was trimmed by 1 base and V by 1 base; bases with no gene match: 6. CDR3 region: CASSQGIGGGSYEQYF. CDR3 sequence (DNA): TGCGCCAGCAGCCAAGGAATCGGGGGGGGTTCCTACGAGCAGTACTTC.

The rearrangement links TRBV7-3 to TRBJ2-3; a weak D match, TRBD1 (6 bases). Germline V CDR1 and CDR2: SGHTA, FQGTGA. With 0 bases removed from V and 1 base from J, the gap between germline ends came to 8 bases. The CDR3 has 15 amino acids. The CDR3 region is CASSLTRGRTDTQYF. CDR3 nucleotide sequence: TGTGCCAGCAGCTTAACCAGGGGTCGCACAGATACGCAGTATTTT.

This clone was recorded a few times. The chain is built from TRBV4-1 and TRBJ2-7, with 11 bases matching TRBD1. The CDR3 extends over 13 amino acids. Trimming removed 3 bases from V and 7 bases from J; junction bases left unmatched: 2. Germline-derived CDR1 and CDR2 are MGHRA and YSYEKL. For the CDR3, the DNA is TGCGCCAGCAGCCAGGGACAGGGGGTAGAGCAGTACTTC. It translates to CASSQGQGVEQYF.

This sequence joins TRBV6-1 and TRBJ2-7; D is ambiguous. The germline V gene encodes CDR1 MNHNS and CDR2 SASEGT. The CDR3 totals 14 residues. V lost 2 bases to trimming and J lost 3 bases, with 11 bases between them. CDR3 nucleotide sequence: TGTGCCAGCAGTGAAACGTTGGCCGACTACGAGCAGTACTTC. This gives the protein CASSETLADYEQYF.

The chain combines TRBV5-6 with TRBJ1-4; no clear D. V gave up 3 bases and J gave up 6 bases, with 12 bases separating them. Germline-derived CDR1 and CDR2 are SGHDT and YYEEEE. The CDR3 sequence is 14 residues long. Here the CDR3 reads CASSWNPGDEKLFF. DNA of the CDR3: TGTGCCAGCAGCTGGAACCCTGGGGATGAAAAACTGTTTTTT.

The chain couples TRBV27 to TRBJ1-5; D not resolved. V shed 2 bases and J shed 1 base, with 6 bases lying between them. Germline V gene data show CDR1 as MNHEY and CDR2 as SMNVEV (reference sequence). The CDR3 runs 14 residues. The CDR3 nucleotides read TGTGCCAGCAGTTTAACGGTCAGCAATCAGCCCCAGCATTTT. It translates to CASSLTVSNQPQHF.

This sequence joins TRBV4-3 and TRBJ2-7, with D unresolved. V was shortened by 3 bases and J by 3 bases, with 15 bases between the two germline ends. Germline V gene sequence: CDR1 LGHNA, CDR2 YSLEER. The CDR3 runs to 15 residues. CDR3 nucleotide sequence: TGCGCCAGCAGCCAGGATCAAAGTCCCTACTACGAGCAGTACTTC. Its protein is CASSQDQSPYYEQYF.

V and J are TRBV2 and TRBJ2-1; D perhaps matches TRBD1 (5 bases). With 1 base removed from V and 7 bases from J, the gap between germline ends came to 11 bases. Germline CDR1 and CDR2: SNHLY and FYNNEI. The CDR3 extends over 14 amino acids. CDR3 protein: CASSEEVKGNEQFF. CDR3 sequence (DNA): TGTGCCAGCAGTGAAGAGGTTAAGGGGAATGAGCAGTTCTTC.

This clone was seen a single time. This sequence joins TRBV7-2 and TRBJ1-6; unclear D gene. V lost 0 bases to trimming and J lost 6 bases, with 12 bases between them. The CDR3 sequence is 16 residues long. CDR1 and CDR2 from the germline V gene are SGHTA and FQGNSA. CDR3 protein: CASSLAPGSLNSPLHF. In DNA form, the CDR3 reads TGTGCCAGCAGCTTAGCCCCGGGGTCCCTTAATTCACCCCTCCACTTT.

The chain joins TRBV7-9 to TRBJ2-5; tentatively, D is TRBD2 (6 bases). This CDR3 contains 14 residues. The V end was cut by 4 bases, the J end by 0 bases, with 9 bases between. CDR1 and CDR2 (germline): SEHNR, FQNEAQ (reference sequence). The CDR3 loop is CASSYSGNQETQYF. CDR3 bases: TGTGCCAGCAGCTATAGCGGTAACCAAGAGACCCAGTACTTC.

The chain recombines TRBV5-1 with TRBJ1-4; a weak D match, TRBD1 (5 bases). The CDR3 covers 14 residues. Germline V gene lookup returns CDR1 SGHRS and CDR2 YFSETQ. Trimming pared 2 bases from V and 4 bases from J, leaving 9 bases between. The CDR3 reads CASSFGDRNEKLFF. CDR3 in DNA: TGCGCCAGCAGCTTCGGGGACCGTAATGAAAAACTGTTTTTT.

The genes are TRBV28 and TRBJ2-7; 10 bases agree with TRBD2. CDR1 is MDHEN and CDR2 is SYDVKM in the germline V gene. V lost 3 bases, J lost 5 bases, and 13 bases stayed unmatched. CDR3 size: 17 residues. CDR3 DNA sequence: TGTGCCAGCAGTTTGTCTAGCGGGAGAGGTTACAGGGACGAGCAGTACTTC. Its protein is CASSLSSGRGYRDEQYF. Supplemented by reference TRBV28 and TRBJ2-7, the full variable domain reads DVKVTQSSRYLVKRTGEKVFLECVQDMDHENMFWYRQDPGLGLRLIYFSYDVKMKEKGDIPEGYSVSREKKERFSLILESASTNQTSMYLCASSLSSGRGYRDEQYFGPGTRLTVT.

This rearrangement joins TRBV29-1 to TRBJ2-7; D is uncertain. The CDR3 spans 13 residues. Germline CDR1 and CDR2: SQVTM and ANQGSEA. V was shortened by 0 bases and J by 0 bases, with 6 bases between the two germline ends. Here the CDR3 reads CSVEDLSSYEQYF. The DNA for the CDR3 is TGCAGCGTTGAAGATCTTTCCTCCTACGAGCAGTACTTC.

The chain joins TRBV5-1 to TRBJ1-2, with D possibly being TRBD1 (6 bases). CDR1 is SGHRS and CDR2 is YFSETQ in the germline V gene. The CDR3 is 15 residues long. Trimming left V 3 bases short and J 5 bases short, with 17 bases between. CDR3 nucleotides: TGCGCCAGCAGCTCACAAAACCGGGACAAGTATGGCTACACCTTC. Protein product: CASSSQNRDKYGYTF.

The rearrangement joins TRBV19 to TRBJ1-3; D not resolved. The CDR3 is made up of 12 amino acids. V was shortened by 6 bases and J by 4 bases, with 7 bases between the two germline ends. Germline V gene data show CDR1 as LNHDA and CDR2 as SQIVND (reference sequence). The CDR3 spells CASRAGGNTIYF. In nucleotides, the CDR3 is TGTGCCAGTAGAGCCGGGGGAAACACCATATATTTT.

The chain recombines TRBV14 with TRBJ1-1, with 8 bases identical to TRBD1. V was clipped by 5 bases and J by 5 bases; unmatched bases: 10. Germline V gene sequence: CDR1 SGHDN, CDR2 FVKESK. The CDR3 contains 15 residues. The CDR3 nucleotides read TGTGCCAGCAGCTTAGCAGGGGGCGTTACGACTGAAGCTTTCTTT. This translates into CASSLAGGVTTEAFF.

The genes are TRBV11-2 and TRBJ1-4; a weak D match, TRBD1 (6 bases). Germline CDR1 reads SGHAT; CDR2 reads FQNNGV. Between the trimmed V and J ends, which lost 5 bases and 8 bases, there was a span of 24 bases. There are 17 residues in the CDR3. The CDR3, as DNA: TGTGCCAGCAGCCTAGGATATCGGGCAGGGGTGGTGGAAAAACTGTTTTTT. It specifies CASSLGYRAGVVEKLFF.

The chain combines TRBV5-1 with TRBJ1-1; maybe TRBD1 (5 bases). Trimming removed 3 bases at V and 2 bases at J, with 20 bases between. This CDR3 contains 17 residues. Germline V gene sequence: CDR1 SGHRS, CDR2 YFSETQ. CDR3 loop: CASSSGGRAQLNTEAFF. CDR3 nucleotides: TGCGCCAGCAGCTCGGGTGGCAGGGCCCAGCTTAACACTGAAGCTTTCTTT.

The chain joins TRBV6-6 to TRBJ1-1; 7 bases line up with TRBD1. The length of the CDR3 is 14 residues. With 6 bases clipped from V and 6 bases from J, the junction kept 10 bases outside the gene matches. Germline V gene lookup returns CDR1 MNHNY and CDR2 SVGAGI (reference sequence). The CDR3 bases are TGTGCCAGCAGCCATGACAGGGCGATGGCTGAAGCTTTCTTT. Translation: CASSHDRAMAEAFF.

The chain joins TRBV7-9 to TRBJ1-2; 11 nucleotides match TRBD1. V shed 5 bases, J shed 5 bases, and the junction held 7 bases outside the gene matches. The CDR3 contains 15 residues. The germline V gene encodes CDR1 SEHNR and CDR2 FQNEAQ (reference sequence). The CDR3 bases are TGTGCCAGCAGCCGTGGACAGGGGGCGTCTTATGGCTACACCTTC. Protein product: CASSRGQGASYGYTF.

This clone appeared a few times. This chain uses TRBV7-3 with TRBJ1-6; tentatively, D is TRBD1 (5 bases). Trimming removed 2 bases at V and 9 bases at J, with 11 bases between. CDR3 length: 14 amino acids. Looked up from germline, CDR1 is SGHTA and CDR2 is FQGTGA. CDR3 sequence reads: CASSLAGFGSPLHF. CDR3 coding DNA: TGTGCCAGCAGCTTAGCAGGGTTCGGTTCACCCCTCCACTTT.

The chain recombines TRBV7-9 with TRBJ1-2; TRBD1 might be the D (5 bases). Trimming stripped 1 base from V and 5 bases from J, with 11 bases between. Germline loops: CDR1 SEHNR, CDR2 FQNEAQ (reference sequence). The CDR3 is 14 residues long. The DNA of the CDR3 is TGTGCCAGCAGCTTAGAGGGGCGGTTTTATGGCTACACCTTC. It encodes CASSLEGRFYGYTF.

This chain links TRBV27 with TRBJ1-5, with 12 bases aligning to TRBD1. The CDR3 spans 16 residues. Per germline, CDR1 MNHEY and CDR2 SMNVEV (reference sequence). V dropped 8 bases and J dropped 2; count of bases not matched to a gene: 7. This CDR3 reads CASSGTGGLGNQPQHF. The CDR3 DNA follows: TGTGCCAGCTCCGGGACAGGGGGCTTGGGCAATCAGCCCCAGCATTTT.

This clone was observed a handful of times. The genes are TRBV30 and TRBJ1-2; 9 nucleotides agree with TRBD1. Looked up from germline, CDR1 is GTSNPN and CDR2 is SVGIG (reference sequence). CDR3 size: 13 residues. V trimming: 3 bases; J trimming: 10 bases; junction bases outside the gene matches: 9. The CDR3 here is CAWSGDRVEPYTF. CDR3 coding DNA: TGTGCCTGGAGCGGGGACAGGGTGGAACCCTACACCTTC.

Only one count was recorded for this clone. The V call is TRBV7-9, the J call TRBJ2-6, with unresolved D. CDR3 size: 15 residues. Looked up from germline, CDR1 is SEHNR and CDR2 is FQNEAQ (reference sequence). Trimming removed 5 bases from V and 9 bases from J, with 17 bases in between. CDR3 sequence reads: CASSRAGSLVNVLTF. The CDR3, as DNA: TGTGCCAGCAGCCGTGCCGGGTCCCTGGTCAACGTCCTGACTTTC.

This chain uses TRBV4-2 with TRBJ1-2, with a possible D match to TRBD1 (6 bases). Deletions cut 1 base from V and 4 bases from J, with 16 bases between. Germline CDR1 and CDR2: LGHNA and YNFKEQ. CDR3 length: 16 amino acids. CDR3 region: CASSQAVGGAGYGYTF. The CDR3 coding sequence is TGTGCCAGCAGCCAAGCCGTTGGGGGGGCGGGCTATGGCTACACCTTC.

This sequence joins TRBV5-1 and TRBJ2-5; 7 positions agree with TRBD2. Germline CDR1 is SGHRS and CDR2 is YFSETQ. This CDR3 region has 14 residues. V trimming: 4 bases; J trimming: 2 bases; junction bases outside the gene matches: 5. The CDR3 DNA reads TGCGCCAGCAGCGTAGCGGGTCGACAAGAGACCCAGTACTTC. Its translation: CASSVAGRQETQYF. Using reference TRBV5-1 and TRBJ2-5 for the parts outside the CDR3, the full variable domain is KAGVTQTPRYLIKTRGQQVTLSCSPISGHRSVSWYQQTPGQGLQFLFEYFSETQRNKGNFPGRFSGRQFSNSRSEMNVSTLELGDSALYLCASSVAGRQETQYFGPGTRLLVL.

This clone appeared once. The chain joins TRBV4-1 to TRBJ2-1; TRBD2 might be the D (5 bases). Trimming shortened V by 1 base and J by 8 bases, and 15 bases separated the two germline ends. In germline, CDR1 is MGHRA, CDR2 YSYEKL. This CDR3 has 15 amino acids. CDR3: CASSQGERTFYEQFF. The CDR3 region has the DNA TGCGCCAGCAGCCAAGGGGAGCGGACCTTCTATGAGCAGTTCTTC.

The rearrangement uses TRBV9 and TRBJ2-7; 10 positions agree with TRBD1. The trim removed 0 bases at V and 4 bases at J, leaving 4 bases unmatched. Germline loops: CDR1 SGDLS, CDR2 YYNGEE. CDR3 size: 15 residues. The CDR3 nucleotides read TGTGCCAGCAGCGTAGGGGACAGGGGTTGGTACGAGCAGTACTTC. This translates into CASSVGDRGWYEQYF.